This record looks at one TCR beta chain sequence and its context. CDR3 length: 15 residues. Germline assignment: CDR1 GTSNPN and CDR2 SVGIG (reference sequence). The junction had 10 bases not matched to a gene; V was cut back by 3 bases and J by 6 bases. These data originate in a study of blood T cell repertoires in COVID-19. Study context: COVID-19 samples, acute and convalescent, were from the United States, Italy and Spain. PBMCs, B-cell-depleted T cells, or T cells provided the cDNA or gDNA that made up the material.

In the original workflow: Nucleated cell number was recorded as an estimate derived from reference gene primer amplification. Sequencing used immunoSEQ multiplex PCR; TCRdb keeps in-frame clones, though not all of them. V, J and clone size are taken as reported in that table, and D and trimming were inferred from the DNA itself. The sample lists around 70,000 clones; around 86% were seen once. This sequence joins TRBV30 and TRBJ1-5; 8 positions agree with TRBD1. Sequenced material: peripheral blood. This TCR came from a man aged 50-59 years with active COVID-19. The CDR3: CAWSSGQVPTQPQHF. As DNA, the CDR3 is TGTGCCTGGAGCTCGGGACAGGTCCCGACTCAGCCCCAGCATTTT.